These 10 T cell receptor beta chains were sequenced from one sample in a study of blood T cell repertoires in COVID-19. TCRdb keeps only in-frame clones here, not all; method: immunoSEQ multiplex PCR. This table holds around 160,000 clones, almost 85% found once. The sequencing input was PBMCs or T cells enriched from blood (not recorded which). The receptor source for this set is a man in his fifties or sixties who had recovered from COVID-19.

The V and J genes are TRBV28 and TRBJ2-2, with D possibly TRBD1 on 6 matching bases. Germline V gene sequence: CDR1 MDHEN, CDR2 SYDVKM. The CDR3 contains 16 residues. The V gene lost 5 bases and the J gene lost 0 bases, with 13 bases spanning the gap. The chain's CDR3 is CASSRMTGPNTGELFF. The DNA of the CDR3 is TGTGCCAGCAGTCGTATGACAGGTCCGAACACCGGGGAGCTGTTTTTT.

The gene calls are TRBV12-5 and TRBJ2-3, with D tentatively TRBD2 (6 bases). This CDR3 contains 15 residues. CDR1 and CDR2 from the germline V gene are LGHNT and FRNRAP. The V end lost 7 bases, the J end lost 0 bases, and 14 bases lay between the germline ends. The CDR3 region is CASEGTSKSTDTQYF. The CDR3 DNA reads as TGTGCTAGTGAAGGGACTTCGAAAAGCACAGATACGCAGTATTTT. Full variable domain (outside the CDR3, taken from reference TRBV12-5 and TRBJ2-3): DARVTQTPRHKVTEMGQEVTMRCQPILGHNTVFWYRQTMMQGLELLAYFRNRAPLDDSGMPKDRFSAEMPDATLATLKIQPSEPRDSAVYFCASEGTSKSTDTQYFGPGTRLTVL.

In DNA form, the CDR3 reads TGTGCCAGCAGCCCGGAGGGACAGGGAAGGGGCTACACCTTC. It codes for CASSPEGQGRGYTF. The V and J genes are TRBV9 and TRBJ1-2; TRBD1 matches 9 bases. CDR3 size: 14 residues. Trimming removed 4 bases from V and 8 bases from J; junction bases left unmatched: 9. Germline CDR1 is SGDLS and CDR2 is YYNGEE.

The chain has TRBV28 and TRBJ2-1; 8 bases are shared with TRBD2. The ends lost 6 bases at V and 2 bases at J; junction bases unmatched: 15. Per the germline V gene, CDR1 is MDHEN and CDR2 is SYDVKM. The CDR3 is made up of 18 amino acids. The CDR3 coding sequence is TGTGCCAGCAGCTCAGAAAGAAGCGGGAGAGGCACCTACAATGAGCAGTTCTTC. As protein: CASSSERSGRGTYNEQFF.

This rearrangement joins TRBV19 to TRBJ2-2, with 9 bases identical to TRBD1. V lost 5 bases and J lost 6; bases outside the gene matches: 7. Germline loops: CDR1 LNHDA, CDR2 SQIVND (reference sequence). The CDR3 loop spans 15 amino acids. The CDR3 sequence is CASSLGQGGSGELFF. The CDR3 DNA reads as TGTGCCAGTAGTTTGGGACAGGGAGGGTCCGGGGAGCTGTTTTTT. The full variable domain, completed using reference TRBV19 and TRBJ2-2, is DGGITQSPKYLFRKEGQNVTLSCEQNLNHDAMYWYRQDPGQGLRLIYYSQIVNDFQKGDIAEGYSVSREKKESFPLTVTSAQKNPTAFYLCASSLGQGGSGELFFGEGSRLTVL.

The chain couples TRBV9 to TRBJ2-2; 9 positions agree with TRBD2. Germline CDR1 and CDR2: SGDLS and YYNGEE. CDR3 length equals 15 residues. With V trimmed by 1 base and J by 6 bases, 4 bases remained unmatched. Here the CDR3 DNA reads TGTGCCAGCAGCGTAATGCGGGGGGGAGCCGGGGAGCTGTTTTTT. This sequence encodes CASSVMRGGAGELFF.

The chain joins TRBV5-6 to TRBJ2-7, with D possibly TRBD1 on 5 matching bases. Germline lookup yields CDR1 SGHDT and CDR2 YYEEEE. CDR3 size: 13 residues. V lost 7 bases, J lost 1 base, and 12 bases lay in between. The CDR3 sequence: CASSAGLSYEQYF. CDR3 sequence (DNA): TGTGCCAGCTCCGCAGGGCTATCCTACGAGCAGTACTTC.

The CDR3 coding sequence is TGTGCCACCAGTGATAACCGGGACAGGGGCCATCCGAACACCGGGGAGCTGTTTTTT. Its translation: CATSDNRDRGHPNTGELFF. V gene TRBV24-1 combines with J gene TRBJ2-2; 10 bases map to TRBD1. Germline values: CDR1 KGHDR, CDR2 SFDVKD. Unmatched junction bases numbered 9, after V lost 3 bases and J lost 0 bases. This CDR3 region has 19 residues.

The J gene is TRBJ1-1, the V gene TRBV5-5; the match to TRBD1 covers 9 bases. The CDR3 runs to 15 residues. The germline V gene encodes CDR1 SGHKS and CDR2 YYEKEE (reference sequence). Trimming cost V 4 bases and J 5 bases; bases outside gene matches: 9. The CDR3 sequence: CASSIAGTGRTEAFF. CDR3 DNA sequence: TGTGCCAGCAGCATCGCCGGGACAGGGAGGACTGAAGCTTTCTTT.

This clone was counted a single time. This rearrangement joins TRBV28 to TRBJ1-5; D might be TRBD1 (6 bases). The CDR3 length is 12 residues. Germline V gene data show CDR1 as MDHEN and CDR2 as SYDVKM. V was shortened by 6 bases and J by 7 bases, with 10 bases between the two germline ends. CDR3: CASRRDIQPQHF. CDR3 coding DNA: TGTGCCAGCAGAAGGGACATCCAGCCCCAGCATTTT.